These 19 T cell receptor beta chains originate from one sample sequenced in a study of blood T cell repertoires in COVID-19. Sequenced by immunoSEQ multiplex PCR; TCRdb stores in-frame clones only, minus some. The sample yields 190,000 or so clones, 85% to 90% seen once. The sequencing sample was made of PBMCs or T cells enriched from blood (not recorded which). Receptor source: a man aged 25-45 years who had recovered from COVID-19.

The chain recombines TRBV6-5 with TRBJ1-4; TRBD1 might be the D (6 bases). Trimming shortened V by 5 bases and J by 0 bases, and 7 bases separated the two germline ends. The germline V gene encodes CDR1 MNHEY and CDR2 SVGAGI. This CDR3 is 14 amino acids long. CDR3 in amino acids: CASSRTATNEKLFF. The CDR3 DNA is TGTGCCAGCAGTCGGACAGCAACTAATGAAAAACTGTTTTTT.

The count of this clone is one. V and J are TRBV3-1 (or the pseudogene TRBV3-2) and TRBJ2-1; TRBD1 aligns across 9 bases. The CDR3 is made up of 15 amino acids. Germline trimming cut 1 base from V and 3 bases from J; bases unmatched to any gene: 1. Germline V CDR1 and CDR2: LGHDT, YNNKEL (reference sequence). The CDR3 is CASSQAGQGYNEQFF. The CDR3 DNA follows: TGTGCCAGCAGCCAAGCGGGACAGGGCTACAATGAGCAGTTCTTC.

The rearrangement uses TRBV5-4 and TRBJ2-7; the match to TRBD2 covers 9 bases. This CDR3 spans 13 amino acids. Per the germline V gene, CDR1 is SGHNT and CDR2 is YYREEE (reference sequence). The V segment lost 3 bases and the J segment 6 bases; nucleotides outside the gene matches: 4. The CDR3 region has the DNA TGTGCCAGCAGCTCGGGACTAGCAGGCGAGCAGTACTTC. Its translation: CASSSGLAGEQYF.

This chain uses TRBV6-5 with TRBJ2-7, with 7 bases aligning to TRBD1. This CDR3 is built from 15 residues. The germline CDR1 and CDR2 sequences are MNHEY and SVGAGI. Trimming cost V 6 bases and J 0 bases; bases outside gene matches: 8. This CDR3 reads CASRNTGASSYEQYF. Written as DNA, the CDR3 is TGTGCCAGCAGAAACACAGGGGCTAGCTCCTACGAGCAGTACTTC.

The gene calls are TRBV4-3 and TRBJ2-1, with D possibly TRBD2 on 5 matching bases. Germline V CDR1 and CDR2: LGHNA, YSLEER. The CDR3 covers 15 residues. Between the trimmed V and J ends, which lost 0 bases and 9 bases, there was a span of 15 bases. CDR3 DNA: TGCGCCAGCAGCCAAGATCTCCTCGCACGGGGTGAGCAGTTCTTC. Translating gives CASSQDLLARGEQFF.

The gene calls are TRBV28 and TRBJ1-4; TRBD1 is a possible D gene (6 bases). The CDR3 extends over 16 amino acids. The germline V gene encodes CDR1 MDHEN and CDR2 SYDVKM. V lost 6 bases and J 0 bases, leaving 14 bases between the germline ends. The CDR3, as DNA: TGTGCCAGCAGGACTCCGGGACAAACAACTAATGAAAAACTGTTTTTT. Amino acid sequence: CASRTPGQTTNEKLFF. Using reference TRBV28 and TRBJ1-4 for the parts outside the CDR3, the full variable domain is DVKVTQSSRYLVKRTGEKVFLECVQDMDHENMFWYRQDPGLGLRLIYFSYDVKMKEKGDIPEGYSVSREKKERFSLILESASTNQTSMYLCASRTPGQTTNEKLFFGSGTQLSVL.

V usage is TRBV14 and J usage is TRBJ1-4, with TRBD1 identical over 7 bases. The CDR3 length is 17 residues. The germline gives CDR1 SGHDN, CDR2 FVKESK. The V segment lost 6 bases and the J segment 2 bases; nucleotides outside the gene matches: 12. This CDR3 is CASSLAGRGLTNEKLFF. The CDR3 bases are TGTGCCAGCAGTCTAGCAGGAAGGGGGCTCACTAATGAAAAACTGTTTTTT.

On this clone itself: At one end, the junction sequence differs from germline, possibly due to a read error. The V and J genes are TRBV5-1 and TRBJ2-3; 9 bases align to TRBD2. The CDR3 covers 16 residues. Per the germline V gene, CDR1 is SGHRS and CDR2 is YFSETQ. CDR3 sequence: CASRFPPSGGTDTQYF. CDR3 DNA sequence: TGCGCCAGCCGCTTTCCTCCTAGCGGGGGCACAGATACGCAGTATTTT.

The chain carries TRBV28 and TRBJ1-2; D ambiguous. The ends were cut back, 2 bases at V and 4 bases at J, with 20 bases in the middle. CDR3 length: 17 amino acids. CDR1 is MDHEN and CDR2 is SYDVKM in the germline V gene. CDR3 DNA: TGTGCCAGCAGTTTAAGTGGGTCATTAGGAGGGTTCTATGGCTACACCTTC. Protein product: CASSLSGSLGGFYGYTF.

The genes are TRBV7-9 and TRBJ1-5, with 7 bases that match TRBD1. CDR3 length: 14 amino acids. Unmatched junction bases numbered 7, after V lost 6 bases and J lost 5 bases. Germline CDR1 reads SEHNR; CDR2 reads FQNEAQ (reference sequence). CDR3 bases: TGTGCCAGCAGTATACAGGGGCGGGATCAGCCCCAGCATTTT. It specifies CASSIQGRDQPQHF.

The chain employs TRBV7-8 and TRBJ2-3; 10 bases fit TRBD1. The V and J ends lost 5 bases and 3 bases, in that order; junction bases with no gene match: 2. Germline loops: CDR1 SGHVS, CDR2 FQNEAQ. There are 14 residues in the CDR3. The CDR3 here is CASSRDRGTDTQYF. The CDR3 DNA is TGTGCCAGCAGCCGGGACAGGGGTACAGATACGCAGTATTTT.

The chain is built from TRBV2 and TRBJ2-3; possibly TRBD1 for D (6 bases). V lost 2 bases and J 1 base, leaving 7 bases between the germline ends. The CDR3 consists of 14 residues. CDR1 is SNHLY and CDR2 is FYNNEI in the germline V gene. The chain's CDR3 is CASSEQGRTDTQYF. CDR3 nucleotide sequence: TGTGCCAGCAGTGAACAGGGGCGCACAGATACGCAGTATTTT.

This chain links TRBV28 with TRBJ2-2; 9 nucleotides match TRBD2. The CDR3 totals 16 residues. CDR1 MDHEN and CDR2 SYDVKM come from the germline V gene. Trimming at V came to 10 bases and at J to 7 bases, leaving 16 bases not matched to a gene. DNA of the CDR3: TGTGCCACCACCTCTGGCGGGAGGGCCGGGATCGGGGAGCTGTTTTTT. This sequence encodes CATTSGGRAGIGELFF.

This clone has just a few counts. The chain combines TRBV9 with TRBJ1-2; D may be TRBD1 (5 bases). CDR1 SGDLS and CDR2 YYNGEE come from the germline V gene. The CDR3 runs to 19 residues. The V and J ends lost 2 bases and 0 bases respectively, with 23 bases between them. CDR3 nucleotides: TGTGCCAGCAGCGTCAAGCTGTCCTCACAGGTCTTAGCTAACTATGGCTACACCTTC. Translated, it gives CASSVKLSSQVLANYGYTF.

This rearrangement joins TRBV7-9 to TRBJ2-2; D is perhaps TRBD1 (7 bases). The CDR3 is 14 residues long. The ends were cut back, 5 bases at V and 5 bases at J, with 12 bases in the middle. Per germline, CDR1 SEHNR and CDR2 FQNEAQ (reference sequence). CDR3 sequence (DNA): TGTGCCAGCAGCCCACAGGGGAGGACCGGGGAGCTGTTTTTT. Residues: CASSPQGRTGELFF.

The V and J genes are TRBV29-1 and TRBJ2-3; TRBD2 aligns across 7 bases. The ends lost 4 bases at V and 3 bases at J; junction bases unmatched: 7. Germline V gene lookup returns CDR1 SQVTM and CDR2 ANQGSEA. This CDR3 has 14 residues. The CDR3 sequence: CSVVWGEGTDTQYF. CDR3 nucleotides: TGCAGCGTTGTGTGGGGGGAGGGGACAGATACGCAGTATTTT.

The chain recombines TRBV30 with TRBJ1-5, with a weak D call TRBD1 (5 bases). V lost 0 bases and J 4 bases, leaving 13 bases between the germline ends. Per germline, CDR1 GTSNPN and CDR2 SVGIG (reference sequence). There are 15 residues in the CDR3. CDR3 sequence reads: CAWSVDGAGNQPQHF. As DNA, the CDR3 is TGTGCCTGGAGTGTAGATGGGGCTGGAAATCAGCCCCAGCATTTT.

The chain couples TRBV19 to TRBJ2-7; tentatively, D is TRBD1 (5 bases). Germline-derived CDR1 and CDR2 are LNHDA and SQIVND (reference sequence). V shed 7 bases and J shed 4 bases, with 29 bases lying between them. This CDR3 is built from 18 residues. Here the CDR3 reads CASTVIGASQKRDYEQYF. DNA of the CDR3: TGTGCCAGTACCGTCATTGGGGCCTCCCAAAAAAGAGATTACGAGCAGTACTTC. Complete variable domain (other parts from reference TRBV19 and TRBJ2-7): DGGITQSPKYLFRKEGQNVTLSCEQNLNHDAMYWYRQDPGQGLRLIYYSQIVNDFQKGDIAEGYSVSREKKESFPLTVTSAQKNPTAFYLCASTVIGASQKRDYEQYFGPGTRLTVT.

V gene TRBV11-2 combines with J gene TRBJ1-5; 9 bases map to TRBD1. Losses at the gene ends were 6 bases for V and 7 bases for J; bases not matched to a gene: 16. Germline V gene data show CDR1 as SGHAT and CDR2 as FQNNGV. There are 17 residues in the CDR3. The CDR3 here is CASRTEKDRGVRQPQHF. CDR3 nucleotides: TGTGCCAGCAGAACAGAAAAGGACAGGGGAGTAAGGCAGCCCCAGCATTTT.